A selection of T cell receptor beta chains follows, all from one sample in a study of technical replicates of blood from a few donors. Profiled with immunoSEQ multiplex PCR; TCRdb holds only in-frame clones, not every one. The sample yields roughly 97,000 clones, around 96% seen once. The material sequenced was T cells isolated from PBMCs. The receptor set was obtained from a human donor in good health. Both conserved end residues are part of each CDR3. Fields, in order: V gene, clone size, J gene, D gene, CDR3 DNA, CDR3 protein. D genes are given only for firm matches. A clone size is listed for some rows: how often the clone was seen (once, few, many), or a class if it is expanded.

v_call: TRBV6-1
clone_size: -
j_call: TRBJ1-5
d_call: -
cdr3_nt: TGTGCCAGCAACCCTGCAGGGAGGAATCAGCCCCAGCATTTT
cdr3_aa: CASNPAGRNQPQHF

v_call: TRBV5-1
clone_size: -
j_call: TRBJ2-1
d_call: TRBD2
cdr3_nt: TGCGCCAGCAGCGGAAGACTAGCGGGAAACAATGAGCAGTTCTTC
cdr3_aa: CASSGRLAGNNEQFF

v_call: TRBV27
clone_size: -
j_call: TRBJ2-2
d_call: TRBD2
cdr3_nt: TGTGCCAGCAGTCCGGGGGGATCGGGGGAGCTGTTTTTT
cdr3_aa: CASSPGGSGELFF

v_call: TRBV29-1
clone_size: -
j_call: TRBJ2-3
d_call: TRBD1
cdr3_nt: TGCAGCATCCGGGACAGGCTCACAGATACGCAGTATTTT
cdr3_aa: CSIRDRLTDTQYF

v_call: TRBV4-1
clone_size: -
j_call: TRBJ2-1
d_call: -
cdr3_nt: TGCGCCAGCAGCCAAGATAGTGGGGGAGCGGGTGAGCAGTTCTTC
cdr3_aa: CASSQDSGGAGEQFF

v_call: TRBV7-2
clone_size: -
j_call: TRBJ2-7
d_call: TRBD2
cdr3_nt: TGTGCCAGCAGCTTAGGCGGGAGATTAATAGGCGAGCAGTACTTC
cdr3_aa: CASSLGGRLIGEQYF

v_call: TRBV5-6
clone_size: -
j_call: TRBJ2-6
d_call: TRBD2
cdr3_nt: TGTGCCAGCGGACTAGCGGATCTGCTGGCCGTCCTGACTTTC
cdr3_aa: CASGLADLLAVLTF

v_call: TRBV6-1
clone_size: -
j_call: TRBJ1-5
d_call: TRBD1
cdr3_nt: TGTGCCAGCAACAGGGGAATTAATCAGCCCCAGCATTTT
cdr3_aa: CASNRGINQPQHF

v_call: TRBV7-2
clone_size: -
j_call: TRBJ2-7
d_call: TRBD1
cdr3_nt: TGTGCCAGCAGCTTGGGGCACGTTACAGGGGGCGAGCAGTACTTC
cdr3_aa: CASSLGHVTGGEQYF

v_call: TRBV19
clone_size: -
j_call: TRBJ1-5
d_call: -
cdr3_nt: TGTGCCAGTAGTAACAGCCTAACGAGCAATCAGCCCCAGCATTTT
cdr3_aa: CASSNSLTSNQPQHF

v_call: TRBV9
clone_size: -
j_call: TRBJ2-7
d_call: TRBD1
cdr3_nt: TGTGCCAGCAGCCTGCGACAGGGGAGCATATACGAGCAGTACTTC
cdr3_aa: CASSLRQGSIYEQYF

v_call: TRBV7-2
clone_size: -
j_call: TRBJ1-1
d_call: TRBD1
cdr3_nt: TGTGCCAGCAGCCCGAGACAGGGGCCCCTGAACACTGAAGCTTTCTTT
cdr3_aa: CASSPRQGPLNTEAFF

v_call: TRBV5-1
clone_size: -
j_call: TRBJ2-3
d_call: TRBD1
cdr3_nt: TGCGCCAGCAGCTCCGGACAGGTAACAGATACGCAGTATTTT
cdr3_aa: CASSSGQVTDTQYF

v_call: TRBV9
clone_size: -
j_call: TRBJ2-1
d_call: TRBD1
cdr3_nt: TGTGCCAGCAGCGTAGTAGGGACAGGGACCTACAATGAGCAGTTCTTC
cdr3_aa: CASSVVGTGTYNEQFF

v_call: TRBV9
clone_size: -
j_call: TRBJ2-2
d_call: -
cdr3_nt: TGTGCCAGCAGCCCCCAGGGGCTCGACACCGGGGAGCTGTTTTTT
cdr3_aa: CASSPQGLDTGELFF

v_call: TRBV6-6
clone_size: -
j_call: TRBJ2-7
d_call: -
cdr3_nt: TGTGCCAGCAGTTATATACAGGGAGAGTCGGACTACGAGCAGTACTTC
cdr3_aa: CASSYIQGESDYEQYF

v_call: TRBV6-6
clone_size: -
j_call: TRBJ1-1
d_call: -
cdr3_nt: TGTGCCAGCAGTGGGCAGGGTGAAACTTTCTTT
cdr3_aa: CASSGQGETFF

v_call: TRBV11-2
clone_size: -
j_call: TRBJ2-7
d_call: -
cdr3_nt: TGTGCCAGCACCCCCGGACTTATCTACGAGCAGTACTTC
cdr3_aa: CASTPGLIYEQYF

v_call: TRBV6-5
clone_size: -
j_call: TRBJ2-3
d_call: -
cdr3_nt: TGTGCCAGCAGTACCATCCAGCGGTTCACAGATACGCAGTATTTT
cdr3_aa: CASSTIQRFTDTQYF

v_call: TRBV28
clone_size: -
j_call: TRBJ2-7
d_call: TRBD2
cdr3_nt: TGTGCCAGCAGTTTTATGGCTAGCGGAACGGTCTACGAGCAGTACTTC
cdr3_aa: CASSFMASGTVYEQYF

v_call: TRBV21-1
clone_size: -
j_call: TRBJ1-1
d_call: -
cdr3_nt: TGTGCCAGCAGCAAAGGGCCCCCCCGGGACAGGGACGACCAGGAGAACACTGAAGCTTTCTTT
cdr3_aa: CASSKGPPRDRDDQENTEAFF

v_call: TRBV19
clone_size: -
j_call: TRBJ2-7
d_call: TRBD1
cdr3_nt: TGTGCCAGTAGTCGGAGGGACAGGGCCTACGAGCAGTACTTC
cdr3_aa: CASSRRDRAYEQYF

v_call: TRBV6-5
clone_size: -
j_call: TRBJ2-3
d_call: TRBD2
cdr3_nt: TGTGCCAGCAGCGCACTAGCGGGCACAGATACGCAGTATTTT
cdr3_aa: CASSALAGTDTQYF

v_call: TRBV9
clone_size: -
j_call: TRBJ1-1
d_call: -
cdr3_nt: TGTGCCAGCAGTGCAACCCACGGACAGCTGAACACTGAAGCTTTCTTT
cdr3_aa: CASSATHGQLNTEAFF

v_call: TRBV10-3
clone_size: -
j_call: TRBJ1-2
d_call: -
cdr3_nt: TGTGCCATCAGTGGTGTTGGAGGGGAGGGCTACACCTTC
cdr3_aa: CAISGVGGEGYTF

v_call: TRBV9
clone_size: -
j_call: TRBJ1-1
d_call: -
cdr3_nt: TGTGCCAGCAGCTGGACGGGGAGGAACACTGAAGCTTTCTTT
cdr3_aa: CASSWTGRNTEAFF

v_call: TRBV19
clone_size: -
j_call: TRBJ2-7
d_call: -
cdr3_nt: TGTGCCAGTAGTATTTCCAGGTCCCAGCAGTACTTC
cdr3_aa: CASSISRSQQYF

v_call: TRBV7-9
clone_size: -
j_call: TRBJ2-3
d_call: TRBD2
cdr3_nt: TGTGCCAGCAGCTTAGGGGCTAGCGGGAGAAACACAGATACGCAGTATTTT
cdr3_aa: CASSLGASGRNTDTQYF

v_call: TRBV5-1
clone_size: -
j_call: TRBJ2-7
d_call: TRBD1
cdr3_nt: TGCGCCAGCAGCTTGGGGGGGACAGAGACCTACGAGCAGTACTTC
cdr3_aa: CASSLGGTETYEQYF

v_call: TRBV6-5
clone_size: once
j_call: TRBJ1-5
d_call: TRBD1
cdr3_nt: TGTGCCAGCAGGACAGGGAGCAATCAGCCCCAGCATTTT
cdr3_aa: CASRTGSNQPQHF

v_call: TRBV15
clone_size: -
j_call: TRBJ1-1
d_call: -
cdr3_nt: TGTGCCACCAGCAGCAACAGGGCAGCTTTCTTT
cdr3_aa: CATSSNRAAFF

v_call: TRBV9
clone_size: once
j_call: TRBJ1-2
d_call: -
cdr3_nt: TGTGCCAGCAGCGTAGGCCAGCGGGGGGCAGGGGACTATGGCTACACCTTC
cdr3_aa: CASSVGQRGAGDYGYTF

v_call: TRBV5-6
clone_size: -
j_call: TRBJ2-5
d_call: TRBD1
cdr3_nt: TGTGCCAGCAGCTTGGGACAGGGATATCAAGAGACCCAGTACTTC
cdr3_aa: CASSLGQGYQETQYF

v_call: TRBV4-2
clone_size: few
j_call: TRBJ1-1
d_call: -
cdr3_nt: TGTGCCAGCAGCCAAGATTCCGCTGAAGCTTTCTTT
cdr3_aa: CASSQDSAEAFF

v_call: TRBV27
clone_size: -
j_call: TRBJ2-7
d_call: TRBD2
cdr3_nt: TGTGCCAGCAGCTTACTAGCGGGAGGGCCCGCGGAGCAGTACTTC
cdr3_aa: CASSLLAGGPAEQYF

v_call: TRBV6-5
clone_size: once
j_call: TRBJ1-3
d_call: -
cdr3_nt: TGTGCCAGCAGTTACGACGGGGGTTACTCTGGAAACACCATATATTTT
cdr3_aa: CASSYDGGYSGNTIYF

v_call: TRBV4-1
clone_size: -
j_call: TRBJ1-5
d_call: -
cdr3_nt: TGCGCCAGCAGCCAAGCGCGAGGTAATCAGCCCCAGCATTTT
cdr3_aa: CASSQARGNQPQHF

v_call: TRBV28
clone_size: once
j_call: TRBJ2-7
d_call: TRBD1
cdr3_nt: TGTGCCAGCAGGCTAAGGACAGGGGGCGAGTACTTC
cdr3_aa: CASRLRTGGEYF

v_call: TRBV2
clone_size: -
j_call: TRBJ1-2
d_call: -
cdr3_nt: TGTGCCAACGTGATCGGACCGGGGAATGGGTACACCTTC
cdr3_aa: CANVIGPGNGYTF

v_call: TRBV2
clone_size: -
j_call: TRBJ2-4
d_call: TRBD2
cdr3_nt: TGTGCCAGCAGTGAAGCCCTGGGACTAGCGGGAGAAAGTTGGCGTGAAAACATTCAGTACTTC
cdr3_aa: CASSEALGLAGESWRENIQYF

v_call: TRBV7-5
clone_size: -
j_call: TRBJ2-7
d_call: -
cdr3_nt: TGTGTCAGAAGCTTAGACGGGGGCGAGCAGTACTTC
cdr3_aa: CVRSLDGGEQYF

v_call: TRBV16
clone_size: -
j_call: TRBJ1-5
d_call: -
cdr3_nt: TGTGCCAGCAGCCAATCTATAGATTTAGGCAATCAGCCCCAGCATTTT
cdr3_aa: CASSQSIDLGNQPQHF

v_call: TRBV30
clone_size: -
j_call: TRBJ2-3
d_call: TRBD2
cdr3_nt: TGTGCCTGGACTAGCGGGAGCACAGATACGCAGTATTTT
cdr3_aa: CAWTSGSTDTQYF

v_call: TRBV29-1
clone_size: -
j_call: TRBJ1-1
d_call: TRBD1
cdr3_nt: TGCAGCGTTGCAGGGGGCAGGGGATTTGAAGCTTTCTTT
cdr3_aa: CSVAGGRGFEAFF

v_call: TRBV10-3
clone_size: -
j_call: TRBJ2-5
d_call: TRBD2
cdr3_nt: TGTGCCATCAGTGAGTCAGCGGGAGACGAGACCCAGTACTTC
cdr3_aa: CAISESAGDETQYF

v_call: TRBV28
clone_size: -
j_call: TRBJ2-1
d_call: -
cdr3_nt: TGTGCCAGCAGTTCTCGGTCTCCTGAGCAGTTCTTC
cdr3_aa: CASSSRSPEQFF

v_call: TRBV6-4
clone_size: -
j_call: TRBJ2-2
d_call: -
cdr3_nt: TGTGCCAGCAGTGACTCCCTAGCGTGGGATGACACCGGGGAGCTGTTTTTT
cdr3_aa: CASSDSLAWDDTGELFF

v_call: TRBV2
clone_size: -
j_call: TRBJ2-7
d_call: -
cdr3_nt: TGTGCCAGCAGTGGTGACAGATCCTACGAGCAGTACTTC
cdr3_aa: CASSGDRSYEQYF

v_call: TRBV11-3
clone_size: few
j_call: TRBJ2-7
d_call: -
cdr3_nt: TGTGCCAGCAGCTTAAGCCACGGCTCAGGCGAGCAGTACTTC
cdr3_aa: CASSLSHGSGEQYF

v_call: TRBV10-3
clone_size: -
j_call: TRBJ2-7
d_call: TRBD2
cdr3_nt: TGTGCCATCAGTGAAGGGACTACATACGAGCAGTACTTC
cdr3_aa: CAISEGTTYEQYF

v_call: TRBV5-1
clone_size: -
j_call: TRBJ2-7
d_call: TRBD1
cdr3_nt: TGCGCCAGCAGCTCCCGGACAGGGGGTTACGAGCAGTACTTC
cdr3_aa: CASSSRTGGYEQYF